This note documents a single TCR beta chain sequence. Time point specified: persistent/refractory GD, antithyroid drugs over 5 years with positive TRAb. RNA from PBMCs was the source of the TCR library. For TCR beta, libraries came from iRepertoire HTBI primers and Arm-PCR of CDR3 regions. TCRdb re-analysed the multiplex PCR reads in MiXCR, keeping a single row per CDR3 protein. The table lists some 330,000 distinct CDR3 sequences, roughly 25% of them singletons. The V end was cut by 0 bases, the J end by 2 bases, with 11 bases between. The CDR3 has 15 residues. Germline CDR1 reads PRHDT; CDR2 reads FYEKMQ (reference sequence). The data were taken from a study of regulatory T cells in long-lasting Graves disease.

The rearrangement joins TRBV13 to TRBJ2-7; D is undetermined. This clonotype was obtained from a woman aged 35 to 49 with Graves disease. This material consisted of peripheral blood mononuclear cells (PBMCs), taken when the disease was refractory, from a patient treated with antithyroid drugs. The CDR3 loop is CASSLGQLDTYEQYF. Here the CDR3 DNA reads TGTGCCAGCAGCTTAGGGCAGTTGGATACCTACGAGCAGTACTTC.